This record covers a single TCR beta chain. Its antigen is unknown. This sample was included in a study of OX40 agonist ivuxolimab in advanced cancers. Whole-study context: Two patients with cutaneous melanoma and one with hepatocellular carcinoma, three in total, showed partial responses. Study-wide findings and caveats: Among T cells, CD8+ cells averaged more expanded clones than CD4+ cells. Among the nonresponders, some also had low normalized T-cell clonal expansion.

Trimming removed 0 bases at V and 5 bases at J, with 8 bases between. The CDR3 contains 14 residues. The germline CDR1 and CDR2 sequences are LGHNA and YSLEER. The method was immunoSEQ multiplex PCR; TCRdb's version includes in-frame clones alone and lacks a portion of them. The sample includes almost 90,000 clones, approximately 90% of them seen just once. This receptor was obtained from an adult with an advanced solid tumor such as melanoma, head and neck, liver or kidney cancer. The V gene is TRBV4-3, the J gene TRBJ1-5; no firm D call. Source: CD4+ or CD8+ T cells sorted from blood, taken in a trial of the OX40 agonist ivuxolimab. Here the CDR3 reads CASSQDPTYQPQHF. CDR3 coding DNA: TGCGCCAGCAGCCAAGATCCGACATATCAGCCCCAGCATTTT.